Listed here are 6 T cell receptor beta chains from one sample, sequenced in a study of blood T cell repertoires in COVID-19. Generated by immunoSEQ multiplex PCR, the TCRdb table keeps only in-frame clones and is missing some. The sample records about 400,000 clones, approximately 90% being singletons. The sequencing sample was made of PBMCs or T cells enriched from blood (not recorded which). Every receptor here comes from a woman aged 18 to 35 with acute COVID-19.

Only a few counts were recorded for this clone. The chain links TRBV5-4 to TRBJ2-1, with TRBD1 identical over 7 bases. The CDR3 is 15 amino acids. Germline V gene lookup returns CDR1 SGHNT and CDR2 YYREEE (reference sequence). V lost 0 bases to trimming and J lost 5 bases; unmatched junction nucleotides: 5. The CDR3 region has the DNA TGTGCCAGCAGCTTGGTAGGACAGGTTAACAATGAGCAGTTCTTC. This encodes CASSLVGQVNNEQFF.

J is TRBJ2-1 and V is TRBV7-6; 10 bases match TRBD2. V lost 1 base to trimming and J lost 9 bases; unmatched junction nucleotides: 9. Germline CDR1 reads SGHVS; CDR2 reads FNYEAQ. The CDR3 runs 16 residues. The CDR3 spells CASSLGTLAGVGEQFF. In nucleotides, the CDR3 is TGTGCCAGCAGCTTAGGGACCCTAGCGGGAGTGGGTGAGCAGTTCTTC.

The chain uses TRBV30 and TRBJ1-3; D unclear. CDR1 and CDR2 from the germline V gene are GTSNPN and SVGIG (reference sequence). There are 14 residues in the CDR3. Trimming took off 3 bases at V and 0 bases at J, with 9 bases between the two ends. CDR3 DNA: TGTGCCTGGAGATCATTGAGCTCTGGAAACACCATATATTTT. This codes for CAWRSLSSGNTIYF.

The chain has TRBV9 and TRBJ2-1, with 10 bases that match TRBD1. Germline V gene lookup returns CDR1 SGDLS and CDR2 YYNGEE. This CDR3 region has 19 residues. J was trimmed by 0 bases and V by 1 base; bases with no gene match: 10. The CDR3 loop is CASSVPGQGTTSSYNEQFF. The CDR3 region has the DNA TGTGCCAGCAGCGTACCGGGACAGGGGACGACCAGCTCCTACAATGAGCAGTTCTTC.

This sequence joins TRBV9 and TRBJ2-1; 9 bases are a match to TRBD2. The CDR3 is 15 residues long. Looked up from germline, CDR1 is SGDLS and CDR2 is YYNGEE. Trimming took 3 bases from V and 6 from J; bases not matched to a gene: 7. CDR3 nucleotide sequence: TGTGCCAGCAGCGACACCGGGACTAGCTTCAATGAGCAGTTCTTC. It encodes CASSDTGTSFNEQFF.

This chain links TRBV28 with TRBJ1-2, with TRBD1 matching 8 bases. The CDR3 totals 14 residues. Per germline, CDR1 MDHEN and CDR2 SYDVKM. Trimming removed 5 bases from V and 9 bases from J; junction bases left unmatched: 11. CDR3 in amino acids: CASSVASGGASYTF. The CDR3 nucleotides read TGTGCCAGCAGTGTAGCGTCAGGGGGCGCGAGCTACACCTTC.